This T cell receptor (beta chain) was identified in a study of immune characterization of retroperitoneal liposarcoma. The CDR3 is 15 residues long. The junction had 8 bases not matched to a gene; V was cut back by 3 bases and J by 3 bases. Germline V gene lookup returns CDR1 MNHNS and CDR2 SASEGT. Each CDR3 protein is one row after TCRdb ran MiXCR on the PCR reads. The repertoire holds around 1,700 distinct CDR3 sequences, with roughly 43% as singletons. Sequenced input: tumor tissue. The TCR comes from a female donor with retroperitoneal liposarcoma. This chain links TRBV6-1 with TRBJ2-7; 7 bases line up with TRBD1. CDR3 bases: TGTGCCAGCAGTGAGAGTACAGGGGTCGGCTACGAGCAGTACTTC. Protein sequence: CASSESTGVGYEQYF.